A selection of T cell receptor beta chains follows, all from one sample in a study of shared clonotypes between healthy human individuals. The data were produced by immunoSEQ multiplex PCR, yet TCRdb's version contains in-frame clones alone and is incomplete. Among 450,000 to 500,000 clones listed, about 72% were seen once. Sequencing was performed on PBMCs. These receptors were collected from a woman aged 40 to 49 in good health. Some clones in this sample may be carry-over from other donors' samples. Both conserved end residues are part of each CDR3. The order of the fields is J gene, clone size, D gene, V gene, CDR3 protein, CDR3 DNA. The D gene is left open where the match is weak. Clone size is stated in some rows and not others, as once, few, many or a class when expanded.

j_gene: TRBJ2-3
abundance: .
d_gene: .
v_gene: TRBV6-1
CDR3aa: CASRLESGVTQYF
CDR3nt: TGTGCCAGCAGACTAGAGTCCGGGGTTACGCAGTATTTT

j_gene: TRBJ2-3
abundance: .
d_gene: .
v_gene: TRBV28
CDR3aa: CASSYRGGTASTDTQYF
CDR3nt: TGTGCCAGCAGTTATAGGGGGGGGACCGCAAGCACAGATACGCAGTATTTT

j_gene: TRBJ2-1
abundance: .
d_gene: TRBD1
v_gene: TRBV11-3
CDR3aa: CASSAPGTGGAGEQFF
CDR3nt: TGTGCCAGCAGCGCCCCCGGGACAGGGGGCGCGGGTGAGCAGTTCTTC

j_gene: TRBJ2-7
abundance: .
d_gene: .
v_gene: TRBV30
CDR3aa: CAFRGSANYEQYF
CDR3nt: TGTGCCTTTCGAGGGAGTGCCAACTACGAGCAGTACTTC

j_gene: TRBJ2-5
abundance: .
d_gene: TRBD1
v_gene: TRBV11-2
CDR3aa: CASKDRVGETQYF
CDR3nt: TGTGCCAGCAAGGACAGGGTAGGGGAGACCCAGTACTTC

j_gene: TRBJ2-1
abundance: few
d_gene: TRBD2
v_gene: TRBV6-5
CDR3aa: CASSYSLAGGYEQFF
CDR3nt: TGTGCCAGCAGTTACTCACTAGCGGGAGGGTATGAGCAGTTCTTC

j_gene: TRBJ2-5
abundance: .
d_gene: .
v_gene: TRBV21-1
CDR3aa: CASTNRGRSETQYF
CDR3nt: TGTGCCAGCACCAACAGGGGGCGCTCGGAGACCCAGTACTTC

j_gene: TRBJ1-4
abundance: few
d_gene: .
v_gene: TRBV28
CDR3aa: CAIGTQGEKLFF
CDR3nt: TGTGCCATCGGGACACAAGGTGAAAAACTGTTTTTT

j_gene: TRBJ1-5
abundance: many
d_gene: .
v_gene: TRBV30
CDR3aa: CAWSVQSNQPQHF
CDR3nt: TGTGCCTGGAGTGTACAGAGCAATCAGCCCCAGCATTTT

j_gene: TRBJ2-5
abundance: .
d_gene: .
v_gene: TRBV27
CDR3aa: CASSLNKGAGPQETQYF
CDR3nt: TGTGCCAGCAGTTTAAACAAAGGGGCAGGCCCGCAAGAGACTCAGTACTTC

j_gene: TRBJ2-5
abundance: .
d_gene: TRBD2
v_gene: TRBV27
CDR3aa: CASSSTRLAGLETQYF
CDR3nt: TGTGCCAGCAGTTCCACCAGACTAGCGGGGCTGGAGACCCAGTACTTC

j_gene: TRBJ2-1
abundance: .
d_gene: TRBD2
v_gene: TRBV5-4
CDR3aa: CASTLTSGASSSYNEQFF
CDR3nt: TGTGCCAGCACCCTGACTAGCGGGGCCTCCAGCTCCTACAATGAGCAGTTCTTC

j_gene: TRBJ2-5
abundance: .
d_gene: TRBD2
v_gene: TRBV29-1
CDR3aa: CSARTSGSLETQYF
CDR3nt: TGCAGCGCTCGGACTAGCGGGAGTCTGGAGACCCAGTACTTC

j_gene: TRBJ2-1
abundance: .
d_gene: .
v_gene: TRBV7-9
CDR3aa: CASSFDYMNEQFF
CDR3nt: TGTGCCAGCAGCTTTGATTACATGAATGAGCAGTTCTTC

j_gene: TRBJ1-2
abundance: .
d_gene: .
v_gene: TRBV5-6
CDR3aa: CASSLDDNSGNGYTF
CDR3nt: TGTGCCAGCAGCTTGGACGACAATTCGGGGAATGGCTACACCTTC

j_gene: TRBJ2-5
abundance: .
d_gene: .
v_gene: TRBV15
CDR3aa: CATSRDLRGDQETQYF
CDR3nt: TGTGCCACCAGCAGAGATCTTAGGGGAGACCAAGAGACCCAGTACTTC

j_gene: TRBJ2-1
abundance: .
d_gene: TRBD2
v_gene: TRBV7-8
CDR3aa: CASSPLASGSYNEQFF
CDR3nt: TGTGCCAGCAGCCCATTGGCTAGCGGGAGCTACAATGAGCAGTTCTTC

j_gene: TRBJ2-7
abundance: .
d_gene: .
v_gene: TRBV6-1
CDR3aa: CASRVNTGSSYEQYF
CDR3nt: TGTGCCAGCCGCGTTAATACAGGGTCCTCCTACGAGCAGTACTTC

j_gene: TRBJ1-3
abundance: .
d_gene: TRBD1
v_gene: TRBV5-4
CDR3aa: CASSSNRGGNTIYF
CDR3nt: TGTGCCAGCAGCTCAAACAGGGGGGGAAACACCATATATTTT

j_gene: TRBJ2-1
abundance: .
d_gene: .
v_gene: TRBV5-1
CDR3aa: CASSFGMATNEQFF
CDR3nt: TGCGCCAGCAGCTTCGGGATGGCTACAAATGAGCAGTTCTTC

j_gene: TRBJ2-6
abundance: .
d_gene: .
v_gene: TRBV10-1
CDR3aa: CASRGQTNPLLSGANVLTF
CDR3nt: TGCGCCAGCAGAGGACAGACGAATCCCCTCCTTTCTGGGGCCAACGTCCTGACTTTC

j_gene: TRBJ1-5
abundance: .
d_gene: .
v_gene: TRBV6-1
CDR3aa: CASSEEFRDQPQHF
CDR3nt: TGTGCCAGCAGTGAAGAATTCAGAGATCAGCCCCAGCATTTT

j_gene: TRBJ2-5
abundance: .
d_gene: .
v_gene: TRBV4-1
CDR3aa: CASSQDLLNF
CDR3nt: TGCGCCAGCAGCCAAGATCTCCTCAACTTC

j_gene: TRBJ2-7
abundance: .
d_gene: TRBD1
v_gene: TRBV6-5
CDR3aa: CASSYSWTTGQDEQYF
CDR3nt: TGTGCCAGCAGTTACTCGTGGACGACAGGGCAGGACGAGCAGTACTTC

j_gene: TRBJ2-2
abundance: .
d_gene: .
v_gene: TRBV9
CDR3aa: CASSAALANTGELFF
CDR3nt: TGTGCCAGCAGCGCCGCACTAGCGAACACCGGGGAGCTGTTTTTT

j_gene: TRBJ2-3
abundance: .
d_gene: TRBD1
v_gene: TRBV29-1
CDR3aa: CSVRDSSGTDTQYF
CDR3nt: TGCAGCGTTCGGGACAGTTCGGGCACAGATACGCAGTATTTT

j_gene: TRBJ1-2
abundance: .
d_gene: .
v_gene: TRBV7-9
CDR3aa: CASVVGVEEGYTF
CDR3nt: TGTGCCAGCGTAGTCGGGGTCGAGGAGGGCTACACCTTC

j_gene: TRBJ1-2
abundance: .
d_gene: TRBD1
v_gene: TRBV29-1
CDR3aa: CSVAQGVYGYTF
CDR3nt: TGCAGCGTTGCACAGGGGGTCTATGGCTACACCTTC

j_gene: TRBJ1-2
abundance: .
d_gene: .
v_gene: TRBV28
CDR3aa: CASSFRGTANYGYTF
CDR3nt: TGTGCCAGCAGTTTCCGGGGGACGGCAAACTATGGCTACACCTTC

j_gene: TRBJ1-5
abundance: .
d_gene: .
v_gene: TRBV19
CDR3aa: CASSIDGLWYSNQPQHF
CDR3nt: TGTGCCAGTAGTATAGATGGTCTTTGGTATAGCAATCAGCCCCAGCATTTT

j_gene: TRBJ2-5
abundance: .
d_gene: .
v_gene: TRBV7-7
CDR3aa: CASSFGQAAETQYF
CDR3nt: TGTGCCAGCAGCTTTGGGCAGGCGGCAGAGACCCAGTACTTC

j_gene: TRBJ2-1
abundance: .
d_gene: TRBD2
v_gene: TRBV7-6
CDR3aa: CASRDLAGGSYNEQFF
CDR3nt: TGTGCCAGCAGGGATTTAGCGGGAGGTTCCTACAATGAGCAGTTCTTC

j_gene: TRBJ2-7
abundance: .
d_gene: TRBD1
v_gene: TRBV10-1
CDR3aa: CASIGCRGRGYEQYF
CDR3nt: TGCGCCAGCATCGGATGCAGGGGGCGGGGCTACGAGCAGTACTTC

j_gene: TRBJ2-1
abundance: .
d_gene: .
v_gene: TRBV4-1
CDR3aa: CASSPANLVALAYNEQFF
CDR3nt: TGCGCCAGCAGCCCGGCCAATCTTGTAGCCCTCGCCTACAATGAGCAGTTCTTC

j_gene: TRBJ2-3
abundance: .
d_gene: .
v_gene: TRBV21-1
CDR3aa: CASSLMDSHTDTQYF
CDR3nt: TGTGCCAGCAGCCTGATGGACAGCCACACAGATACGCAGTATTTT

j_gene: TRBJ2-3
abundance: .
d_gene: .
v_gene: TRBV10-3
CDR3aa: CAISGQVADTQYF
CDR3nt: TGTGCCATCAGTGGTCAGGTTGCAGATACGCAGTATTTT

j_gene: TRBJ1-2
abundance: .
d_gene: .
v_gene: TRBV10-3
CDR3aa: CAISESRRDMVF
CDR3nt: TGTGCCATCAGTGAGTCGAGAAGGGACATGGTCTTC